Sequencing of this T cell receptor (beta chain) was carried out in a study of T-cell memory formation after mild COVID-19. With 5 bases clipped from V and 1 base from J, the junction kept 9 bases outside the gene matches. The CDR3 extends over 16 amino acids. The germline CDR1 and CDR2 sequences are SGHRS and YFSETQ. In its sample, this clonotype was seen a few times. No antigen is known for it. The study, taken as a whole, reports: Memory sampled before infection contained some responding clones, suggesting cross-reactive memory joined. Clones from the second wave (peaking day 37) had unconfirmed SARS-CoV-2 specificity.

TCRdb itself ran the 5' RACE reads through MiXCR, one entry per CDR3 protein. The table has approximately 440,000 distinct CDR3 sequences, around 20% seen once. The receptor's source is an adult woman who had mild COVID-19 (a few samples of this study predate the infection). Cell type and time point are not known. Sequencing was done on a sample of PBMCs or a T cell subset sorted from them (not recorded which). The rearrangement uses TRBV5-1 and TRBJ2-3; 8 nucleotides line up with TRBD2. CDR3 DNA sequence: TGCGCCAGCAGTACCGGGAGGGGGTTCGGCACAGATACGCAGTATTTT. Translation: CASSTGRGFGTDTQYF.